These 3 T cell receptor beta chains originate from one sample sequenced in a study of blood T cell repertoires in COVID-19. Generated by immunoSEQ multiplex PCR, the TCRdb table keeps only in-frame clones and is missing some. This sample has 110,000 to 150,000 clones, with 85% found just once. Sequenced sample: PBMCs or T cells enriched from blood (not recorded which). The receptors stem from a woman aged 35 to 49 who had recovered from COVID-19.

V usage is TRBV9 and J usage is TRBJ2-3; TRBD2 aligns across 7 bases. Losses at the gene ends were 4 bases for V and 2 bases for J; bases not matched to a gene: 4. Germline lookup yields CDR1 SGDLS and CDR2 YYNGEE. The CDR3 is 14 amino acids. The DNA for the CDR3 is TGTGCCAGCAGCCTCAGCGGGGACACAGATACGCAGTATTTT. It codes for CASSLSGDTDTQYF.

This clone was seen a handful of times. J is TRBJ2-1 and V is TRBV9; D is possibly TRBD2 (5 bases). This CDR3 region has 16 residues. Deletions cut 3 bases from V and 0 bases from J, with 13 bases between. Germline values: CDR1 SGDLS, CDR2 YYNGEE. The CDR3 sequence is CASSGKTGSSYNEQFF. DNA of the CDR3: TGTGCCAGCAGCGGGAAGACGGGGAGCTCCTACAATGAGCAGTTCTTC.

This clone was counted a single time. This chain links TRBV5-1 with TRBJ1-5; D remains ambiguous. This CDR3 comprises 16 residues. Germline loops: CDR1 SGHRS, CDR2 YFSETQ. V was pared by 0 bases and J by 2 bases, with 12 bases between. In nucleotides, the CDR3 is TGCGCCAGCAGCTTGGCCGGGGAGTTTGGCAATCAGCCCCAGCATTTT. Translation gives CASSLAGEFGNQPQHF.